Following are 3 T cell receptor beta chains from one sample sequenced in a study of response to subunit inactivated influenza vaccine. In TCRdb, the RT-PCR reads were re-called with MiXCR into one record per CDR3 protein. Among roughly 700,000 distinct CDR3 sequences listed, 15% to 19% were seen once. The specimen was PBMCs from blood, collected about 11 days after vaccination. The receptors were sampled from a man in his fifties or sixties who received an inactivated influenza vaccine.

This clonotype occurred a few times. The rearrangement joins TRBV12-3 or TRBV12-4 to TRBJ2-3; a weak D match, TRBD2 (7 bases). Trimming took 3 bases from V and 1 from J, leaving 11 bases between them. This CDR3 comprises 15 residues. The CDR3 spells CASSFAGARTDTQYF. The CDR3 DNA reads TGTGCCAGCAGTTTTGCGGGGGCCCGCACAGATACGCAGTATTTT.

In its sample, this clonotype was seen a few times. V is TRBV18 and J is TRBJ2-1, with D uncertain. Germline-derived CDR1 and CDR2 are KGHSH and LQKENI. The CDR3 extends over 13 amino acids. V lost 2 bases and J lost 8, with 10 bases in between. The CDR3 reads CASSPRKGDEQFF. The CDR3 DNA follows: TGTGCCAGCTCACCAAGAAAAGGCGATGAGCAGTTCTTC.

This clonotype was recorded a few times. This chain uses TRBV15 with TRBJ2-2; 8 bases are a match to TRBD2. The trim removed 3 bases at V and 7 bases at J, leaving 4 bases unmatched. The CDR3 length is 14 residues. Germline V gene lookup returns CDR1 LNHNV and CDR2 YYDKDF (reference sequence). CDR3 residues: CATSSSGKSGELFF. The CDR3, as DNA: TGTGCCACCAGCAGTAGCGGGAAGAGCGGGGAGCTGTTTTTT.